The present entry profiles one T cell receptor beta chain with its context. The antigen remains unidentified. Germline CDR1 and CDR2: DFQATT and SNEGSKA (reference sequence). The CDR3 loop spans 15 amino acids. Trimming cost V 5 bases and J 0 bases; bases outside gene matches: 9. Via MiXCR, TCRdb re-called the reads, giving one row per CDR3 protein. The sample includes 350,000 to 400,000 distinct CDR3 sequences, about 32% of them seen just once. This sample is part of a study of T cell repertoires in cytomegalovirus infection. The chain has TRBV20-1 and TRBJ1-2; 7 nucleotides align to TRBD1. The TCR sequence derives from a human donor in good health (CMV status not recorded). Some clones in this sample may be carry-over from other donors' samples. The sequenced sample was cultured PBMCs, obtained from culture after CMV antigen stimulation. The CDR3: CSAEGVTGTNYGYTF. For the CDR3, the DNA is TGCAGTGCTGAGGGCGTGACAGGGACTAACTATGGCTACACCTTC.